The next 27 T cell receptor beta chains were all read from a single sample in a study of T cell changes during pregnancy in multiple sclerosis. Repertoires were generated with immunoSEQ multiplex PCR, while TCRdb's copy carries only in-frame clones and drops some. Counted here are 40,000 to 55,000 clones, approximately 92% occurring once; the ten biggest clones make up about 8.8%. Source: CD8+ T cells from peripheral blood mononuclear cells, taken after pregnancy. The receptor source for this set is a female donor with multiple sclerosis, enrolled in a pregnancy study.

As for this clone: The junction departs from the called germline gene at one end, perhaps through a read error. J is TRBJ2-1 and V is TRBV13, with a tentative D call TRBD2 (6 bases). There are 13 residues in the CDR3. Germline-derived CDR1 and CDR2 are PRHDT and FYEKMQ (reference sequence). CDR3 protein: CASSDTSYHEQFF. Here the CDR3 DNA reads TGTGCCAGCAGCGATACTAGCTACCATGAGCAGTTCTTC.

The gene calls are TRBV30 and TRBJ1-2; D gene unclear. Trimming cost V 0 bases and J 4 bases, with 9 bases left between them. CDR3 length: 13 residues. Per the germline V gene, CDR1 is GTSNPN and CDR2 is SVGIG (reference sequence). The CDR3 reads CAWSVEGFYGYTF. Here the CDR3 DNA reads TGTGCCTGGAGTGTCGAGGGATTCTATGGCTACACCTTC.

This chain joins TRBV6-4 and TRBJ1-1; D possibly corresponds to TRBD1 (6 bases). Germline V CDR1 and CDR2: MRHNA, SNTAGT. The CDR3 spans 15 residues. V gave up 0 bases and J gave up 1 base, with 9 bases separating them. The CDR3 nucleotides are TGTGCCAGCAGTGACTCGAGAGGGGGGAACACTGAAGCTTTCTTT. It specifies CASSDSRGGNTEAFF.

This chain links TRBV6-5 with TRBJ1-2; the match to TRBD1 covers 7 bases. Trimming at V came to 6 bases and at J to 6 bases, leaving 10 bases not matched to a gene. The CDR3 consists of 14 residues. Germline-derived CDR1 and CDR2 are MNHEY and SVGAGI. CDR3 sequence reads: CASRGQGGFNGYTF. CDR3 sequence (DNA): TGTGCCAGCAGGGGTCAGGGGGGTTTTAATGGCTACACCTTC.

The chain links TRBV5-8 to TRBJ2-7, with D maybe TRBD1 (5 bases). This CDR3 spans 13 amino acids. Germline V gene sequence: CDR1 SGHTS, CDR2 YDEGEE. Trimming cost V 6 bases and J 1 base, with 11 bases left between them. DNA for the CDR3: TGTGCCAGCACGCAGGGTTCTTCCTACGAGCAGTACTTC. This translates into CASTQGSSYEQYF.

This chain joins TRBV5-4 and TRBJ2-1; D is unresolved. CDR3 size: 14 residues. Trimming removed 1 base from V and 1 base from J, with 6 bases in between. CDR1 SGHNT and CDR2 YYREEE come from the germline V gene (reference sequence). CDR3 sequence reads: CASSLFLSYNEQFF. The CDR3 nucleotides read TGTGCCAGCAGCTTGTTTCTATCCTACAATGAGCAGTTCTTC.

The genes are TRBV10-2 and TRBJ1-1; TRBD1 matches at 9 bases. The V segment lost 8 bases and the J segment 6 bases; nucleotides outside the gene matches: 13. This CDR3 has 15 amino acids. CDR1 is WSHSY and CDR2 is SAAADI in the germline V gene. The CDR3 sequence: CASLRPGQGDSEAFF. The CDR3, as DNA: TGCGCCAGCCTAAGACCGGGACAGGGCGACTCTGAAGCTTTCTTT.

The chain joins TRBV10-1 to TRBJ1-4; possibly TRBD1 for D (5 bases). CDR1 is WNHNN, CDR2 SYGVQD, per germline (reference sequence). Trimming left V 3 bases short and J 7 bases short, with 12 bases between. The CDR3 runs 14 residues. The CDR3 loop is CASSESGQGEKLFF. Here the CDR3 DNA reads TGCGCCAGCAGTGAAAGTGGGCAGGGTGAAAAACTGTTTTTT.

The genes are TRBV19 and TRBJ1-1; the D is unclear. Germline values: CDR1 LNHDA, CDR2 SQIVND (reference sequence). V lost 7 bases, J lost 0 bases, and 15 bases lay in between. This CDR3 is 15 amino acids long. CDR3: CASTSRAGMNTEAFF. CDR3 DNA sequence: TGTGCCAGTACCTCAAGAGCGGGGATGAACACTGAAGCTTTCTTT. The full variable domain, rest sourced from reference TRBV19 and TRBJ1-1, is DGGITQSPKYLFRKEGQNVTLSCEQNLNHDAMYWYRQDPGQGLRLIYYSQIVNDFQKGDIAEGYSVSREKKESFPLTVTSAQKNPTAFYLCASTSRAGMNTEAFFGQGTRLTVV.

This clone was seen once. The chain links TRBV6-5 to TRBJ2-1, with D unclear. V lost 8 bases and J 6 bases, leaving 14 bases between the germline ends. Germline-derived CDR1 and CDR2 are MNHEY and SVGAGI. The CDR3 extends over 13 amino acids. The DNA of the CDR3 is TGTGCCAGCGGTTTTGTTTTCGGCAATGAGCAGTTCTTC. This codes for CASGFVFGNEQFF.

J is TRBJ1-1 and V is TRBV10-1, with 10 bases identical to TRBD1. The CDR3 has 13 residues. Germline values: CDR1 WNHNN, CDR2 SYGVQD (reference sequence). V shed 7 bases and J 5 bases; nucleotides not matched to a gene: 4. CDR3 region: CASKGTGDTEAFF. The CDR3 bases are TGCGCCAGCAAGGGGACAGGGGATACTGAAGCTTTCTTT.

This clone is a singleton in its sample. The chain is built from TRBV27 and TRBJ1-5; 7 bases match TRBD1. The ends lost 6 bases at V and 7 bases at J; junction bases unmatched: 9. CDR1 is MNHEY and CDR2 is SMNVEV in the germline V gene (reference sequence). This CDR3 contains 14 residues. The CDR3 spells CASRQAGGWQPQHF. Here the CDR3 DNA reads TGTGCCAGCAGGCAAGCAGGGGGATGGCAGCCCCAGCATTTT.

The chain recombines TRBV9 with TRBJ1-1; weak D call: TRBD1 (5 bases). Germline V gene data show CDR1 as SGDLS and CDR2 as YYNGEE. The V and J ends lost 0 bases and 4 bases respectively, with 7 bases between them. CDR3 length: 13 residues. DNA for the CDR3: TGTGCCAGCAGCGTAGGGGGCCTCACTGAAGCTTTCTTT. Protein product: CASSVGGLTEAFF.

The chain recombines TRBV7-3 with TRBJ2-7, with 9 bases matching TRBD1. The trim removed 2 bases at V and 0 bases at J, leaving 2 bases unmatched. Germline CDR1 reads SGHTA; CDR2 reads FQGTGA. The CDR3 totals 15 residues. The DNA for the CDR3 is TGTGCCAGCAGCTTAGGGACAGGGTACTCCTACGAGCAGTACTTC. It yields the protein CASSLGTGYSYEQYF.

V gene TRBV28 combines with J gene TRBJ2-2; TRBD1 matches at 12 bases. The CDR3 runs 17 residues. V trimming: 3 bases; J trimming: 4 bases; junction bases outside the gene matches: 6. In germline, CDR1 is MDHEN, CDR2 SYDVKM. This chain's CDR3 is CASSFRDRGLGTGELFF. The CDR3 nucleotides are TGTGCCAGCAGTTTCCGGGACAGGGGGCTCGGCACCGGGGAGCTGTTTTTT. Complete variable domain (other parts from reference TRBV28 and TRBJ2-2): DVKVTQSSRYLVKRTGEKVFLECVQDMDHENMFWYRQDPGLGLRLIYFSYDVKMKEKGDIPEGYSVSREKKERFSLILESASTNQTSMYLCASSFRDRGLGTGELFFGEGSRLTVL.

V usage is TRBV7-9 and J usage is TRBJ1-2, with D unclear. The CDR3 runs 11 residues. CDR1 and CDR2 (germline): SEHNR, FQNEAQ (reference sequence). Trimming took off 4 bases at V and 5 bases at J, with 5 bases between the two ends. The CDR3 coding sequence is TGTGCCAGCAGCTCCTCTTATGGCTACACCTTC. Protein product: CASSSSYGYTF.

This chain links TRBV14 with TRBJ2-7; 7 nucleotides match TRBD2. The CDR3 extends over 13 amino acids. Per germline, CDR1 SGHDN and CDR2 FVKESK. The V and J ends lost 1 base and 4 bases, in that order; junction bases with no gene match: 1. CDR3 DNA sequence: TGTGCCAGCAGCCAAGGACTAGCTTACGAGCAGTACTTC. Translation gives CASSQGLAYEQYF.

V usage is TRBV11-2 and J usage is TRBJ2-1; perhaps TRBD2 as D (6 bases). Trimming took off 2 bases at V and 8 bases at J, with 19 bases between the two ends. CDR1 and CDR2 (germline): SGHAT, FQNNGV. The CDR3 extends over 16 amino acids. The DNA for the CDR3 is TGTGCCAGCAGCTTATTTCGCCAGACTAGTTTCGATGAGCAGTTCTTC. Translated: CASSLFRQTSFDEQFF.

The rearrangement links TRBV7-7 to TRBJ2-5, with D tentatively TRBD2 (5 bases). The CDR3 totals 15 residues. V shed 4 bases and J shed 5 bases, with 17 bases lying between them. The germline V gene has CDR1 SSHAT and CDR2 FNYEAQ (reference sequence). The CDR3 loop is CASSSREGEPETQYF. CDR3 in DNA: TGTGCCAGCAGCTCCCGGGAAGGCGAGCCGGAGACCCAGTACTTC.

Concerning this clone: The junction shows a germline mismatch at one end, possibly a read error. CDR3 nucleotides: TGCAGCGTCGAAGGGACAGGGGATACCTCCTACGAGCAGTACTTC. This gives the protein CSVEGTGDTSYEQYF. This sequence joins TRBV29-1 and TRBJ2-7, with TRBD1 identical over 10 bases. Germline-derived CDR1 and CDR2 are SQVTM and ANQGSEA. CDR3 length: 15 amino acids.

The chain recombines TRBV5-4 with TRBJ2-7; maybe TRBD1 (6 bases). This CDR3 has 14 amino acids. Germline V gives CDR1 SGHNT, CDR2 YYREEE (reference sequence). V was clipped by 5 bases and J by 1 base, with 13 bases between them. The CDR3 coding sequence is TGTGCCAGCAGGTCGACAGGACAATCCTACGAGCAGTACTTC. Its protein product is CASRSTGQSYEQYF.

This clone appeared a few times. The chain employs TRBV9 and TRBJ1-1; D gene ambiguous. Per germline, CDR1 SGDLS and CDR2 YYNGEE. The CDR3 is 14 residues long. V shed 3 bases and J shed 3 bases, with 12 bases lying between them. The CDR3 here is CASSAAPGYTEAFF. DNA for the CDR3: TGTGCCAGCAGCGCCGCCCCAGGCTACACTGAAGCTTTCTTT.

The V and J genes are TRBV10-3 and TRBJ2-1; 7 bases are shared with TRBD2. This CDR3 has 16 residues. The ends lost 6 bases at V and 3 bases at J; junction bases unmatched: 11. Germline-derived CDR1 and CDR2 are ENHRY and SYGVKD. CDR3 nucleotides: TGTGCCATCAGGGAGGAAGCGGGGCGCTACTACAATGAGCAGTTCTTC. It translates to CAIREEAGRYYNEQFF.

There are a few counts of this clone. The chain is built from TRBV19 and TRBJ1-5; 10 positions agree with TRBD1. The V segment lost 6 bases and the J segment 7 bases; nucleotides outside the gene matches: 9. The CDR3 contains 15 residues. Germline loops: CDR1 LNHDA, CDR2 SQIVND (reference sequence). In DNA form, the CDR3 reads TGTGCCAGTAGCACTATGGGACAGGGGATCCAGCCCCAGCATTTT. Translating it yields CASSTMGQGIQPQHF.

CDR3 region: CASSSYWTGEEEQFF. CDR3 bases: TGTGCCAGCAGTTCCTATTGGACGGGGGAGGAGGAGCAGTTCTTC. This chain connects TRBV6-5 to TRBJ2-1; D might be TRBD2 (6 bases). The length of the CDR3 is 15 residues. Deletions cut 4 bases from V and 10 bases from J, with 20 bases between. CDR1 MNHEY and CDR2 SVGAGI come from the germline V gene.

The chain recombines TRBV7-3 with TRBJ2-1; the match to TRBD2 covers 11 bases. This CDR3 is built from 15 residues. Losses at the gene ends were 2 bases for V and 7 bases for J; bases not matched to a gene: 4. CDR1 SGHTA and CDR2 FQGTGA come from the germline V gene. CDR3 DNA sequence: TGTGCCAGCAGCTTATCTAGCGGGGGGCGGAATGAGCAGTTCTTC. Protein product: CASSLSSGGRNEQFF.

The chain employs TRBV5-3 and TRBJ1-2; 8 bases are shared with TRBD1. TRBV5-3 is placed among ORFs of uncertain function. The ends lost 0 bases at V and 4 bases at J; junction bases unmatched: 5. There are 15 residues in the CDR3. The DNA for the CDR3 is TGTGCCAGAAGCTTGGTGACAGGGGAGTTCTATGGCTACACCTTC. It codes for CARSLVTGEFYGYTF.